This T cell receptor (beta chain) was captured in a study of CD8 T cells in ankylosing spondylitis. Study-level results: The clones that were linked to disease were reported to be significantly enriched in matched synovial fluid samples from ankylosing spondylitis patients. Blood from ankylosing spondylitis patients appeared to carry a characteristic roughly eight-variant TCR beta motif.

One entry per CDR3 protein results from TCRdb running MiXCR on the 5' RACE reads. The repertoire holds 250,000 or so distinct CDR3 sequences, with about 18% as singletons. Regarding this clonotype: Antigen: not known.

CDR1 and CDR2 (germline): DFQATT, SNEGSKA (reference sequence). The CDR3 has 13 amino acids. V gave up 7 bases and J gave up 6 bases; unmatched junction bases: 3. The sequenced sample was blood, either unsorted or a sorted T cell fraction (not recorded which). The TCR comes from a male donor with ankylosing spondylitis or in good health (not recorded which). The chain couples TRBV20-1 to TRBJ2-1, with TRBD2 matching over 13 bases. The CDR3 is CSVRTSGSNEQFF. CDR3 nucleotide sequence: TGCAGTGTTAGGACTAGCGGGAGCAATGAGCAGTTCTTC.